The 27 T cell receptor beta chains reported below all come from one sample, sequenced in a study of blood T cells in healthy people across ages. A second PCR of about 6 to 11 cycles used a sample-barcoded 5' primer and a J-beta primer mix. TCRdb reprocessed the 5' RACE reads with MiXCR, giving one entry per CDR3 protein. The sample holds 850,000 to 1,300,000 distinct CDR3 sequences, 40% to 45% seen once. The sample taken for sequencing was blood. These receptors were taken from a woman aged 60-70 years in good health.

The chain uses TRBV7-9 and TRBJ2-5; 9 bases match TRBD1. The V and J ends lost 1 base and 5 bases, in that order; junction bases with no gene match: 8. The CDR3 runs 16 residues. CDR1 is SEHNR, CDR2 FQNEAQ, per germline (reference sequence). In DNA form, the CDR3 reads TGTGCCAGCAGCTTAGATGGGACAGGGTTACGGGAGACCCAGTACTTC. Its protein is CASSLDGTGLRETQYF.

The rearrangement uses TRBV9 and TRBJ2-6; 8 bases align to TRBD1. V dropped 2 bases and J dropped 1; count of bases not matched to a gene: 5. CDR1 and CDR2 (germline): SGDLS, YYNGEE. CDR3 length equals 17 residues. The CDR3 region has the DNA TGTGCCAGCAGCGTGACAGGGGCTACTTCTGGGGCCAACGTCCTGACTTTC. Protein product: CASSVTGATSGANVLTF.

V gene TRBV11-2 combines with J gene TRBJ2-5; D is possibly TRBD2 (5 bases). Germline CDR1 reads SGHAT; CDR2 reads FQNNGV. CDR3 length: 12 residues. Trimming removed 3 bases from V and 12 bases from J, with 14 bases in between. In DNA form, the CDR3 reads TGTGCCAGCAGCTTCGGGGAGATGGAGGAGTACTTC. Its protein product is CASSFGEMEEYF.

With regard to this clonotype: Possible read error: a much larger clone is one base away. The gene calls are TRBV28 and TRBJ2-1; 16 nucleotides align to TRBD2. The closer fit of TRBJ2-7 to the DNA end suggests the J call may be wrong. This CDR3 has 18 amino acids. Germline CDR1 MDHEN, CDR2 SYDVKM. The CDR3 reads CASSLRGLAGGTYNEQYF. CDR3 sequence (DNA): TGTGCCAGCAGTTTAAGGGGACTAGCGGGAGGGACCTACAATGAGCAGTACTTC.

The chain joins TRBV9 to TRBJ2-1, with 8 bases fitting TRBD2. J was trimmed by 9 bases and V by 0 bases; bases with no gene match: 8. This CDR3 spans 15 amino acids. The germline V gene has CDR1 SGDLS and CDR2 YYNGEE. DNA for the CDR3: TGTGCCAGCAGCGTAGCTGGGGGACTAGTTCGTGAGCAGTTCTTC. Translation: CASSVAGGLVREQFF.

V gene TRBV29-1 combines with J gene TRBJ2-3; D possibly matches TRBD1 or TRBD2 (6 bases each). This CDR3 is 14 amino acids long. V lost 4 bases to trimming and J lost 3 bases, with 14 bases between them. Germline values: CDR1 SQVTM, CDR2 ANQGSEA. In DNA form, the CDR3 reads TGCAGCGTTGGGGGGGCGGATATTACAGATACGCAGTATTTT. It codes for CSVGGADITDTQYF.

V and J are TRBV20-1 and TRBJ1-2; weak D call: TRBD1 (5 bases). The CDR3 totals 13 residues. V lost 7 bases and J lost 3, with 15 bases in between. CDR1 and CDR2 (germline): DFQATT, SNEGSKA (reference sequence). For the CDR3, the DNA is TGCAGTGGGGCATCGGGGGATGACTATGGCTACACCTTC. It yields the protein CSGASGDDYGYTF.

The chain recombines TRBV6-1 with TRBJ1-1; possible D gene TRBD1, 5 bases. The CDR3 is 17 residues long. V was clipped by 5 bases and J by 4 bases, with 23 bases between them. The V gene's germline CDR1 is MNHNS and CDR2 SASEGT. The CDR3 DNA follows: TGTGCCAGCAGTCCTACTACAAATGGAGCGCAGGGCACTGAAGCTTTCTTT. Its translation is CASSPTTNGAQGTEAFF.

Remarks on this clonotype: The conserved closing phenylalanine or tryptophan is absent in this CDR3, likely reflecting a read error. CDR3 loop: CASSQETSGTDTQYL. CDR3 DNA: TGTGCCAGCAGCCAAGAGACTAGCGGCACAGATACGCAGTATTTA. V usage is TRBV3-1 and J usage is TRBJ2-3, with TRBD2 matching 8 bases. V lost 0 bases, J lost 1 base, and 0 bases stayed unmatched. CDR1 LGHDT and CDR2 YNNKEL come from the germline V gene (reference sequence). The CDR3 covers 15 residues.

To note about this clonotype: A much larger clone is a single base away; this may be a read error. The CDR3 spells CASSVGEVGETQYF. The CDR3 bases are TGTGCCAGCAGCGTGGGGGAGGTGGGAGAGACCCAGTACTTC. J is TRBJ2-5 and V is TRBV9; TRBD2 might be the D (6 bases). The CDR3 spans 14 residues. The germline gives CDR1 SGDLS, CDR2 YYNGEE. The V and J ends lost 2 bases and 4 bases respectively, with 12 bases between them.

A single count supports this clonotype. This chain uses TRBV11-2 with TRBJ2-7; 10 bases fit TRBD1. The CDR3 contains 15 residues. CDR1 and CDR2 from the germline V gene are SGHAT and FQNNGV. The J segment lost 4 bases and the V segment lost 2 bases, leaving 5 bases of the junction unmatched. In DNA form, the CDR3 reads TGTGCCAGCAGCTTAACGACAGGGGGCCTTTACGAGCAGTACTTC. This sequence encodes CASSLTTGGLYEQYF.

CDR3 protein: CASSLQGWSGELFF. Here the CDR3 DNA reads TGTGCCAGCAGTTTGCAGGGATGGTCCGGGGAGCTGTTTTTT. The chain links TRBV27 to TRBJ2-2; D might be TRBD1 (5 bases). CDR3 size: 14 residues. Germline lookup yields CDR1 MNHEY and CDR2 SMNVEV (reference sequence). The V and J ends lost 3 bases and 6 bases respectively, with 11 bases between them.

J is TRBJ2-3 and V is TRBV27, with 7 nucleotides matching TRBD1. The germline V gene has CDR1 MNHEY and CDR2 SMNVEV (reference sequence). This CDR3 has 15 amino acids. J lost 7 bases, V lost 5 bases, and 12 bases had no gene match. In nucleotides, the CDR3 is TGTGCCAGCAGTGCTACAGGGGTGGTCTTCCATACGCAGTATTTT. This sequence encodes CASSATGVVFHTQYF.

About this clonotype itself: This could be a read error, since a much larger clone is one nucleotide away. The rearrangement links TRBV28 to TRBJ2-1; D not certain. Germline V gene sequence: CDR1 MDHEN, CDR2 SYDVKM. The CDR3 consists of 11 residues. The DNA for the CDR3 is TGTGCCGGCAGTGCCGAGAATGAGCAGTTCTTC. Residues: CAGSAENEQFF. Together with reference TRBV28 and TRBJ2-1, the CDR3 gives the full variable domain: DVKVTQSSRYLVKRTGEKVFLECVQDMDHENMFWYRQDPGLGLRLIYFSYDVKMKEKGDIPEGYSVSREKKERFSLILESASTNQTSMYLCAGSAENEQFFGPGTRLTVL.

J is TRBJ2-7 and V is TRBV5-1; D possibly corresponds to TRBD1 (6 bases). Looked up from germline, CDR1 is SGHRS and CDR2 is YFSETQ. The CDR3 is 14 residues long. Trimming shortened V by 4 bases and J by 0 bases, and 11 bases separated the two germline ends. As DNA, the CDR3 is TGCGCCAGCAGCGCGGACAGATACTCCTACGAGCAGTACTTC. Protein sequence: CASSADRYSYEQYF.

Written as DNA, the CDR3 is TGTGCCACCCACCAAGCGGGAGGCGCGGAGACCCAGTACTTC. Its translation: CATHQAGGAETQYF. The V and J genes are TRBV3-1 and TRBJ2-5, with 9 bases lining up with TRBD2. The germline CDR1 and CDR2 sequences are LGHDT and YNNKEL (reference sequence). The CDR3 has 14 residues. Trimming removed 10 bases from V and 5 bases from J; junction bases left unmatched: 11.

The gene calls are TRBV7-9 and TRBJ1-6, with D unresolved. In germline, CDR1 is SEHNR, CDR2 FQNEAQ (reference sequence). V was trimmed by 3 bases and J by 5 bases, leaving 14 bases between them. This CDR3 has 16 residues. The CDR3 is CASSFQLDGNNSPLHF. DNA for the CDR3: TGTGCCAGCAGCTTCCAACTAGACGGCAATAATTCACCCCTCCACTTT. Filled out from reference TRBV7-9 and TRBJ1-6, the complete variable domain reads DTGVSQNPRHKITKRGQNVTFRCDPISEHNRLYWYRQTLGQGPEFLTYFQNEAQLEKSRLLSDRFSAERPKGSFSTLEIQRTEQGDSAMYLCASSFQLDGNNSPLHFGNGTRLTVT.

This clonotype was counted a few times. V gene TRBV12-3 or TRBV12-4 combines with J gene TRBJ2-7; D gene unclear. The CDR3 is 13 amino acids. Trimming removed 5 bases at V and 1 base at J, with 9 bases between. CDR3 amino acids: CASSALASYEQYF. CDR3 DNA sequence: TGTGCCAGCAGTGCCCTCGCGTCCTACGAGCAGTACTTC.

This clonotype occurred a few times. V usage is TRBV5-4 and J usage is TRBJ2-3, with 7 bases identical to TRBD2. CDR1 is SGHNT, CDR2 YYREEE, per germline (reference sequence). This CDR3 contains 16 residues. With 1 base clipped from V and 2 bases from J, the junction kept 7 bases outside the gene matches. The CDR3 sequence: CASSLPGRFDTDTQYF. CDR3 nucleotide sequence: TGTGCCAGCAGCTTGCCCGGGAGGTTTGACACAGATACGCAGTATTTT.

CDR3 nucleotide sequence: TGCAGCGCGACCCTAGCGGGGTACAATGAGCAGTTCTTC. Translating gives CSATLAGYNEQFF. This sequence joins TRBV29-1 and TRBJ2-1, with 9 positions matching TRBD2. Germline CDR1 is SQVTM and CDR2 is ANQGSEA. V gave up 7 bases and J gave up 4 bases; unmatched junction bases: 5. This CDR3 comprises 13 residues.

This clonotype was observed a handful of times. The V gene is TRBV20-1, the J gene TRBJ2-5; TRBD2 aligns across 11 bases. The V and J ends lost 0 bases and 5 bases, in that order; junction bases with no gene match: 8. The germline gives CDR1 DFQATT, CDR2 SNEGSKA (reference sequence). The CDR3 is made up of 16 amino acids. The DNA for the CDR3 is TGCAGTGCTAGAGAGGGCGCTAGCGGGAGGTGGGAGACCCAGTACTTC. Protein: CSAREGASGRWETQYF.

The CDR3 reads CASSLGVSGGDEQYF. CDR3 nucleotide sequence: TGTGCCAGCAGCTTGGGGGTGTCAGGGGGCGACGAGCAGTACTTC. The chain links TRBV7-3 to TRBJ2-7, with 8 bases that match TRBD1. The V gene's germline CDR1 is SGHTA and CDR2 FQGTGA. Trimming cost V 3 bases and J 5 bases; bases outside gene matches: 9. The CDR3 has 15 amino acids.

This clonotype showed up many times. The chain links TRBV6-4 to TRBJ2-3, with D maybe TRBD2 (6 bases). Germline V gives CDR1 MRHNA, CDR2 SNTAGT. V dropped 4 bases and J dropped 2 bases, with 10 bases sitting between them. The length of the CDR3 is 14 residues. CDR3 sequence: CASSVGGVTDTQYF. In DNA, the CDR3 is TGTGCCAGCAGTGTCGGCGGGGTCACAGATACGCAGTATTTT.

The genes are TRBV27 and TRBJ1-2, with TRBD1 matching over 8 bases. The V gene's germline CDR1 is MNHEY and CDR2 SMNVEV (reference sequence). The trim removed 0 bases at V and 4 bases at J, leaving 4 bases unmatched. This CDR3 has 15 amino acids. In DNA, the CDR3 is TGTGCCAGCAGTTTATCGAACAGGGGGGCCTATGGCTACACCTTC. It translates to CASSLSNRGAYGYTF.

The V and J genes are TRBV5-1 and TRBJ1-2; D is uncertain. Trimming removed 0 bases from V and 4 bases from J, with 16 bases in between. Germline-derived CDR1 and CDR2 are SGHRS and YFSETQ. The CDR3 is made up of 16 amino acids. CDR3 sequence (DNA): TGCGCCAGCAGCTTGGCCGGTGAAGGATTATCCTATGGCTACACCTTC. It specifies CASSLAGEGLSYGYTF. Using reference TRBV5-1 and TRBJ1-2 for the parts outside the CDR3, the full variable domain is KAGVTQTPRYLIKTRGQQVTLSCSPISGHRSVSWYQQTPGQGLQFLFEYFSETQRNKGNFPGRFSGRQFSNSRSEMNVSTLELGDSALYLCASSLAGEGLSYGYTFGSGTRLTVV.

This clonotype was observed a few times. This sequence joins TRBV25-1 and TRBJ1-6; no clear D gene. Germline V gives CDR1 MGHDK, CDR2 SYGVNS. With 3 bases removed from V and 5 bases from J, the gap between germline ends came to 11 bases. The CDR3 runs to 15 residues. CDR3 protein: CASSEGHGHNSPLHF. DNA of the CDR3: TGTGCCAGCAGTGAGGGCCACGGGCATAATTCACCCCTCCACTTT.

The sample holds a few counts of this clonotype. The chain uses TRBV20-1 and TRBJ2-7; 8 positions match TRBD2. Trimming removed 1 base from V and 2 bases from J; junction bases left unmatched: 10. This CDR3 is 16 amino acids long. Looked up from germline, CDR1 is DFQATT and CDR2 is SNEGSKA (reference sequence). DNA of the CDR3: TGCAGTGCTAGAGCCCGAAAAGCGGGAGCGCCCTACGAGCAGTACTTC. Protein: CSARARKAGAPYEQYF.